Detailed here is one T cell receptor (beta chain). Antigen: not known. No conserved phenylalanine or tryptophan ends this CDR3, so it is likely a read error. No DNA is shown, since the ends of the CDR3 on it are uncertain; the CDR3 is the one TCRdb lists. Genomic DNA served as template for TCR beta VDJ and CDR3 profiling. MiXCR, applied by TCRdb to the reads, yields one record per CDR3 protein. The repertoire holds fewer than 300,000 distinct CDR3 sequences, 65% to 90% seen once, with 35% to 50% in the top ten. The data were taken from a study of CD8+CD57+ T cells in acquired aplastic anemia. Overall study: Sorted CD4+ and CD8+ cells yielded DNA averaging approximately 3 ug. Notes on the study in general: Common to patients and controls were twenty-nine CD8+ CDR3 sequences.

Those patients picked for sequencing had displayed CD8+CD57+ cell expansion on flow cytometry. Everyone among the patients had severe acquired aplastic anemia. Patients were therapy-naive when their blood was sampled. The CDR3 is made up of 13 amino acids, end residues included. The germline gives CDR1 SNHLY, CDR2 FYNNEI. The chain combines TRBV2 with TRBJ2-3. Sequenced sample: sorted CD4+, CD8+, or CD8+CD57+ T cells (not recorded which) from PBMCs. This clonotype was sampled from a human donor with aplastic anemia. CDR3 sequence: CASREACSDTPYL.